This T cell receptor beta chain was identified in a study of beta chain features in type 1 diabetes. For the study at large: What patients shared with healthy donors was a similar profile of age, gender and cell yields.

Remarks on this clone: The target antigen is unknown.

All of the isolated RNA was reverse transcribed, so expressed TCRB transcripts were sequenced. The assay was immunoSEQ multiplex PCR, and TCRdb's table has in-frame clones only and misses some. Of about 660,000 clones detected, over 12% appear once; the ten largest clones hold nearly 0.04%. Study-level results: Moderate but significant shortening of TCRB CDR3s was recorded in all four CD4+ subsets from Type 1 diabetes patients.

V gave up 7 bases and J gave up 2 bases; unmatched junction bases: 6. Germline assignment: CDR1 SQVTM and CDR2 ANQGSEA. The CDR3 sequence is 13 residues long. Sample: naive CD4+ T cells from blood. The chain recombines TRBV29-1 with TRBJ2-7; TRBD1 agrees at 9 bases. The clonotype was recovered from a man aged 18 to 29 with type 1 diabetes. The CDR3 DNA reads as TGCAGCGCCACCGGACAGGGGACCTACGAGCAGTACTTC. Protein sequence: CSATGQGTYEQYF.